This T cell receptor (beta chain) was sequenced during a study of T cells in Graves' hyperthyroidism and ophthalmopathy. At the level of the study: Peripheral blood was drawn at first diagnosis, prior to all treatment. Study observations and caveats: The authors' 13 V-J model separated ophthalmopathy from stable hyperthyroidism.

The CDR3 has 13 amino acids. Germline V CDR1 and CDR2: SQVTM, ANQGSEA. Trimming removed 7 bases from V and 8 bases from J, with 20 bases in between. This clonotype was detected ten times or more. What it binds is not known. TCR beta CDR3 sequences were amplified from RNA transcripts. A first-round RT-PCR of the TCR CDR3 used the HTBI primer set. TCRdb recomputed calls from the multiplex PCR reads with MiXCR, one row per CDR3 protein. This sample yields hundreds of thousands of distinct CDR3 sequences, of which over 10% are seen a single time; around a tenth belongs to the top ten. The material sequenced was blood. The chain combines TRBV29-1 with TRBJ1-2; D unclear. This receptor was obtained from a woman aged 18-29 years with Graves' hyperthyroidism. The CDR3 sequence: CSAREVGVYGYTF. CDR3 DNA: TGCAGCGCCCGTGAGGTCGGGGTTTACGGCTACACCTTC.